The 27 T cell receptor beta chains given below trace back to one sample, sequenced in a study of T cell responses to AZD1222 COVID-19 vaccine. Only in-frame clones appear in the TCRdb table, and some are missing; sequencing was by immunoSEQ multiplex PCR. The table records some 150,000 clones, about 90% of them present only once. Sequences were derived from peripheral blood, sampled on day 0 of AZD1222 vaccination. These receptors originate from an adult in good health.

The rearrangement joins TRBV28 to TRBJ1-2, with a weak D call TRBD1 (6 bases). This CDR3 is built from 12 residues. The germline V gene has CDR1 MDHEN and CDR2 SYDVKM. The V end lost 4 bases, the J end lost 8 bases, and 11 bases lay between the germline ends. DNA of the CDR3: TGTGCCAGCAGTTACGGACAGCTGGGCTACACCTTC. This codes for CASSYGQLGYTF.

The J gene is TRBJ2-1, the V gene TRBV24-1; D perhaps matches TRBD2 (6 bases). This CDR3 is 14 amino acids long. In germline, CDR1 is KGHDR, CDR2 SFDVKD. The V and J ends lost 4 bases and 7 bases respectively, with 13 bases between them. CDR3 sequence reads: CATSEKRERNEQFF. The DNA of the CDR3 is TGTGCCACCAGTGAAAAACGGGAGCGGAATGAGCAGTTCTTC.

This clone was counted a single time. The chain has TRBV2 and TRBJ2-1; D call uncertain. V was shortened by 3 bases and J by 6 bases, with 18 bases between the two germline ends. The CDR3 contains 16 residues. Germline CDR1 reads SNHLY; CDR2 reads FYNNEI. The CDR3 reads CASSDGWLDKRNEQFF. The CDR3 DNA is TGTGCCAGCAGTGACGGATGGCTAGATAAGCGCAATGAGCAGTTCTTC.

This clone appeared once. The chain carries TRBV19 and TRBJ2-1; weak D call: TRBD1 (6 bases). V shed 6 bases and J shed 0 bases, with 12 bases lying between them. CDR1 LNHDA and CDR2 SQIVND come from the germline V gene (reference sequence). The CDR3 is made up of 15 amino acids. CDR3 sequence (DNA): TGTGCCAGTAGCCCCCGGGACAACTCCTACAATGAGCAGTTCTTC. It yields the protein CASSPRDNSYNEQFF.

The chain uses TRBV19 and TRBJ1-3; a weak D match, TRBD1 (6 bases). Trimming removed 5 bases at V and 7 bases at J, with 18 bases between. Germline loops: CDR1 LNHDA, CDR2 SQIVND (reference sequence). There are 15 residues in the CDR3. CDR3 loop: CASSPRDTLGNTIYF. CDR3 nucleotide sequence: TGTGCCAGTAGTCCCCGGGACACCCTTGGGAACACCATATATTTT.

V gene TRBV6-1 combines with J gene TRBJ1-1, with a tentative D call TRBD1 (5 bases). With 2 bases removed from V and 3 bases from J, the gap between germline ends came to 10 bases. Germline CDR1 is MNHNS and CDR2 is SASEGT. CDR3 size: 14 residues. DNA for the CDR3: TGTGCCAGCAGTGAACGGGGGATGCACACTGAAGCTTTCTTT. Its translation is CASSERGMHTEAFF.

V is TRBV19 and J is TRBJ2-7, with TRBD1 identical over 10 bases. CDR3 size: 15 residues. V lost 6 bases to trimming and J lost 4 bases; unmatched junction nucleotides: 9. Germline V lookup: CDR1 LNHDA, CDR2 SQIVND (reference sequence). CDR3: CASSLSGTGAYEQYF. CDR3 sequence (DNA): TGTGCCAGTAGCCTCTCCGGGACAGGGGCGTACGAGCAGTACTTC.

This sequence joins TRBV6-5 and TRBJ2-7, with 10 bases lining up with TRBD1. The CDR3 totals 15 residues. Germline CDR1 MNHEY, CDR2 SVGAGI. The V gene end was trimmed by 6 bases and the J gene end by 4 bases; junction bases not matched to a gene: 9. The CDR3 loop reads CASRKEGQGIYEQYF. The DNA of the CDR3 is TGTGCCAGCAGGAAGGAGGGACAGGGGATTTACGAGCAGTACTTC.

The chain couples TRBV11-2 to TRBJ1-1, with D possibly TRBD1 on 6 matching bases. The germline V gene has CDR1 SGHAT and CDR2 FQNNGV. The V end was cut by 1 base, the J end by 8 bases, with 8 bases between. This CDR3 contains 12 residues. CDR3: CASSLGTGEAFF. The CDR3 nucleotides are TGTGCCAGCAGCTTAGGCACAGGGGAAGCTTTCTTT.

The genes are TRBV7-6 and TRBJ2-7; D is undetermined. This CDR3 has 16 residues. CDR1 SGHVS and CDR2 FNYEAQ come from the germline V gene. V was clipped by 1 base and J by 2 bases, with 15 bases between them. CDR3 loop: CASSLGVALQPYEQYF. CDR3 in DNA: TGTGCCAGCAGCTTAGGCGTGGCCCTCCAGCCCTACGAGCAGTACTTC.

The J gene is TRBJ1-5, the V gene TRBV6-5; 8 bases line up with TRBD1. The V and J ends lost 10 bases and 0 bases, in that order; junction bases with no gene match: 2. CDR1 and CDR2 (germline): MNHEY, SVGAGI. The CDR3 is 13 amino acids. CDR3 loop: CATTGGSNQPQHF. Here the CDR3 DNA reads TGTGCCACCACAGGGGGTAGCAATCAGCCCCAGCATTTT.

V gene TRBV6-2 or TRBV6-3 combines with J gene TRBJ2-1, with 9 bases that match TRBD2. Per the germline V gene, CDR1 is MNHEY and CDR2 is SVGEGT. This CDR3 has 15 amino acids. V shed 0 bases and J 4 bases; nucleotides not matched to a gene: 1. CDR3 DNA: TGTGCCAGCAGTTACTCTAGCGGGGGTTACAATGAGCAGTTCTTC. It translates to CASSYSSGGYNEQFF.

CDR3 loop: CASSLSGAYEQYF. The CDR3 DNA reads TGTGCCAGCAGTTTATCAGGGGCCTACGAGCAGTACTTC. This chain uses TRBV28 with TRBJ2-7, with a weak D call TRBD1 (6 bases). Germline-derived CDR1 and CDR2 are MDHEN and SYDVKM. V was pared by 1 base and J by 2 bases, with 6 bases between. This CDR3 is 13 amino acids long.

This chain uses TRBV7-2 with TRBJ2-7; 8 bases align to TRBD2. There are 15 residues in the CDR3. J gave up 4 bases and V 0 bases, and 5 bases lay outside the gene matches. Per the germline V gene, CDR1 is SGHTA and CDR2 is FQGNSA. The CDR3 coding sequence is TGTGCCAGCAGCTTAGCGGGGACTAGTAAGTACGAGCAGTACTTC. It encodes CASSLAGTSKYEQYF.

This chain joins TRBV5-4 and TRBJ2-7; 7 bases fit TRBD1. J gave up 2 bases and V 4 bases, and 3 bases lay outside the gene matches. The germline V gene encodes CDR1 SGHNT and CDR2 YYREEE (reference sequence). CDR3 length: 13 residues. This chain's CDR3 is CASSPGQPYEQYF. DNA for the CDR3: TGTGCCAGCAGCCCGGGACAGCCCTACGAGCAGTACTTC. Full variable domain (rest looked up from reference TRBV5-4 and TRBJ2-7): ETGVTQSPTHLIKTRGQQVTLRCSSQSGHNTVSWYQQALGQGPQFIFQYYREEENGRGNFPPRFSGLQFPNYSSELNVNALELDDSALYLCASSPGQPYEQYFGPGTRLTVT.

The chain joins TRBV28 to TRBJ2-7; 11 bases are shared with TRBD2. The CDR3 contains 18 residues. J was trimmed by 0 bases and V by 4 bases; bases with no gene match: 11. CDR1 and CDR2 (germline): MDHEN, SYDVKM. For the CDR3, the DNA is TGTGCCAGCAGTTCTTCACCGACTAGCGGGGACAGCTCCTACGAGCAGTACTTC. It translates to CASSSSPTSGDSSYEQYF.

The chain has TRBV5-1 and TRBJ1-2; D is undetermined. With 4 bases removed from V and 2 bases from J, the gap between germline ends came to 15 bases. The CDR3 contains 15 residues. Germline CDR1 SGHRS, CDR2 YFSETQ. CDR3 nucleotides: TGCGCCAGCAGCCCCCGACTTGTCGAGAACTATGGCTACACCTTC. It is translated as CASSPRLVENYGYTF. Based on the CDR3 plus reference TRBV5-1 and TRBJ1-2, the full variable domain is KAGVTQTPRYLIKTRGQQVTLSCSPISGHRSVSWYQQTPGQGLQFLFEYFSETQRNKGNFPGRFSGRQFSNSRSEMNVSTLELGDSALYLCASSPRLVENYGYTFGSGTRLTVV.

The chain employs TRBV15 and TRBJ2-1; 8 nucleotides line up with TRBD2. Unmatched junction bases numbered 15, after V lost 5 bases and J lost 6 bases. Germline-derived CDR1 and CDR2 are LNHNV and YYDKDF (reference sequence). CDR3 length: 17 residues. CDR3 loop: CATSQRKTSGSGNEQFF. The DNA for the CDR3 is TGTGCCACCAGCCAACGAAAGACAAGCGGGAGCGGCAATGAGCAGTTCTTC.

The chain combines TRBV7-2 with TRBJ2-5; D is unresolved. V was pared by 6 bases and J by 4 bases, with 18 bases between. Per the germline V gene, CDR1 is SGHTA and CDR2 is FQGNSA. There are 15 residues in the CDR3. DNA for the CDR3: TGTGCCAGCAGGCGGAGCAACACGGGTTCAGAGACCCAGTACTTC. Translating gives CASRRSNTGSETQYF.

The V call is TRBV6-2 or TRBV6-3, the J call TRBJ1-2, with unresolved D. V was clipped by 5 bases and J by 3 bases, with 16 bases between them. This CDR3 spans 15 amino acids. Per germline, CDR1 MNHEY and CDR2 SVGEGT. CDR3 coding DNA: TGTGCCAGCAGTCCGAGGAAAACAGCTTACTATGGCTACACCTTC. Translated: CASSPRKTAYYGYTF.

The CDR3 region has the DNA TGTGCCAGCAGTTGGGGACACAACACTGAAGCTTTCTTT. This codes for CASSWGHNTEAFF. This rearrangement joins TRBV12-3 or TRBV12-4 to TRBJ1-1; D is possibly TRBD1 (6 bases). The CDR3 is 13 residues long. V was pared by 4 bases and J by 2 bases, with 8 bases between.

This chain connects TRBV7-9 to TRBJ2-5, with D possibly matching TRBD2 (5 bases). This CDR3 comprises 14 residues. V gave up 1 base and J gave up 5 bases, with 11 bases separating them. The V gene's germline CDR1 is SEHNR and CDR2 FQNEAQ (reference sequence). The CDR3 DNA sequence: TGTGCCAGCAGCTTAGGGCTAGCCGCGGAGACCCAGTACTTC. Translated, it gives CASSLGLAAETQYF.

The chain uses TRBV28 and TRBJ1-1, with a tentative D call TRBD1 (5 bases). The ends were cut back, 7 bases at V and 5 bases at J, with 14 bases in the middle. This CDR3 has 13 residues. Looked up from germline, CDR1 is MDHEN and CDR2 is SYDVKM. CDR3 DNA sequence: TGTGCCAGCACCGCAGGGCGGCGTACTGAAGCTTTCTTT. Protein product: CASTAGRRTEAFF.

The chain joins TRBV7-2 to TRBJ2-2; 16 bases fit TRBD2. V lost 0 bases, J lost 6 bases, and 1 base stayed unmatched. Germline values: CDR1 SGHTA, CDR2 FQGNSA. The CDR3 length is 17 residues. The CDR3 loop reads CASSLAGLAGGAGELFF. The DNA for the CDR3 is TGTGCCAGCAGCTTAGCGGGACTAGCGGGAGGGGCCGGGGAGCTGTTTTTT.

V and J are TRBV10-3 and TRBJ2-7; the D gene could be TRBD1 or TRBD2 (6 bases each). Trimming left V 10 bases short and J 0 bases short, with 13 bases between. CDR1 and CDR2 from the germline V gene are ENHRY and SYGVKD. CDR3 length equals 13 residues. CDR3: CATRGGSSYEQYF. For the CDR3, the DNA is TGTGCCACCAGAGGGGGGAGCTCCTACGAGCAGTACTTC.

The V and J genes are TRBV3-1 (or the pseudogene TRBV3-2) and TRBJ2-1, with TRBD2 as a possible D gene (6 bases). The CDR3 has 16 amino acids. Germline CDR1 LGHDT, CDR2 YNNKEL (reference sequence). V lost 4 bases, J lost 2 bases, and 15 bases lay in between. The CDR3 bases are TGTGCCAGCAGCCCCCCTTGGCGCGGGGCCTACAATGAGCAGTTCTTC. Its translation: CASSPPWRGAYNEQFF.

The chain has TRBV15 and TRBJ2-1, with D perhaps matching TRBD2 (5 bases). V was clipped by 0 bases and J by 5 bases, with 17 bases between them. CDR3 length: 17 residues. Germline V CDR1 and CDR2: LNHNV, YYDKDF (reference sequence). In DNA form, the CDR3 reads TGTGCCACCAGCAGAGATCGGGTTAGCGCCAAACACAATGAGCAGTTCTTC. It encodes CATSRDRVSAKHNEQFF.